This T cell receptor beta chain appears in the sequencing data of a study of CD8 T cells in ankylosing spondylitis. The CDR3 contains 14 residues. V dropped 3 bases and J dropped 5; count of bases not matched to a gene: 4. TCRdb reprocessed the 5' RACE reads with MiXCR, giving one entry per CDR3 protein. The profile shows about 24,000 distinct CDR3 sequences, about a sixth of them singletons. The TCR comes from a male donor with ankylosing spondylitis or in good health (not recorded which). The J gene is TRBJ1-5, the V gene TRBV12-3 or TRBV12-4; 7 bases are shared with TRBD1. The sample consisted of blood. The CDR3 spells CASSLGQPDQPQHF. The CDR3 DNA reads TGTGCCAGCAGTTTGGGACAGCCTGATCAGCCCCAGCATTTT.